One sample yielded the 14 T cell receptor beta chains listed below, sequenced in a study of beta chain features in type 1 diabetes. Notes on the study in general: There was a moderate but significant shortening of TCRB CDR3s in all four CD4+ subsets of Type 1 diabetes patients.

The authors reverse transcribed all of the isolated RNA, so sequencing captured expressed TCRB transcripts. Assay: immunoSEQ multiplex PCR; the TCRdb copy retains only in-frame clones and omits some. The table has 350,000 to 450,000 clones, around 12% seen once. For these TCRs, the target antigens are not known. The sequenced sample consisted of naive CD4+ T cells from blood. Receptor source: a woman aged 18-30 years with type 1 diabetes.

This clone was recorded a few times. J is TRBJ1-4 and V is TRBV4-2; D perhaps matches TRBD1 (5 bases). Germline V gene data show CDR1 as LGHNA and CDR2 as YNFKEQ. CDR3 length: 12 amino acids. V gave up 11 bases and J gave up 6 bases, with 13 bases separating them. CDR3 sequence reads: CAFQGPDEKLFF. The DNA of the CDR3 is TGTGCCTTTCAGGGCCCCGATGAAAAACTGTTTTTT.

There are a few counts of this clone. The chain is built from TRBV7-3 and TRBJ2-3; D may be TRBD2 (7 bases). V dropped 5 bases and J dropped 3 bases, with 18 bases sitting between them. This CDR3 spans 16 amino acids. Germline V gene sequence: CDR1 SGHTA, CDR2 FQGTGA. The DNA of the CDR3 is TGTGCCAGCAGCACGTACGCGGGGGCCAAGACAGATACGCAGTATTTT. Translated: CASSTYAGAKTDTQYF.

Remarks on this clone: The sample contains more than one DNA sequence encoding this CDR3. J is TRBJ2-5 and V is TRBV19, with D possibly TRBD1 on 5 matching bases. CDR1 and CDR2 from the germline V gene are LNHDA and SQIVND (reference sequence). This CDR3 is 13 amino acids long. Trimming cost V 3 bases and J 5 bases, with 10 bases left between them. The CDR3 nucleotides read TGTGCCAGTAGTATTCAGGGCCGGGAGACCCAGTACTTC. It yields the protein CASSIQGRETQYF.

The CDR3 DNA reads TGTGCCAGCAGCTTGCCCGGCAGCGGCTACAATGAGCAGTTCTTC. Translated, it gives CASSLPGSGYNEQFF. The chain employs TRBV5-5 and TRBJ2-1, with D possibly being TRBD2 (5 bases). The CDR3 runs 15 residues. V was trimmed by 1 base and J by 3 bases, leaving 11 bases between them. Per the germline V gene, CDR1 is SGHKS and CDR2 is YYEKEE (reference sequence). Full variable domain (rest looked up from reference TRBV5-5 and TRBJ2-1): DAGVTQSPTHLIKTRGQQVTLRCSPISGHKSVSWYQQVLGQGPQFIFQYYEKEERGRGNFPDRFSARQFPNYSSELNVNALLLGDSALYLCASSLPGSGYNEQFFGPGTRLTVL.

A few counts support this clone. CDR3 amino acids: CASSVEVTQETQYF. The CDR3 coding sequence is TGTGCCAGCAGTGTAGAGGTAACTCAAGAGACCCAGTACTTC. This chain uses TRBV6-1 with TRBJ2-5, with D unresolved. Trimming stripped 4 bases from V and 2 bases from J, with 11 bases between. This CDR3 region has 14 residues. The germline gives CDR1 MNHNS, CDR2 SASEGT.

V gene TRBV30 combines with J gene TRBJ2-1; D might be TRBD2 (5 bases). Germline V lookup: CDR1 GTSNPN, CDR2 SVGIG (reference sequence). The CDR3 is made up of 15 amino acids. V dropped 3 bases and J dropped 1 base, with 13 bases sitting between them. CDR3 loop: CAWRRTSLSYNEQFF. CDR3 nucleotides: TGTGCCTGGAGGAGGACTTCTCTTTCCTACAATGAGCAGTTCTTC. The variable domain in full, completed from reference TRBV30 and TRBJ2-1, reads SQTIHQWPATLVQPVGSPLSLECTVEGTSNPNLYWYRQAAGRGLQLLFYSVGIGQISSEVPQNLSASRPQDRQFILSSKKLLLSDSGFYLCAWRRTSLSYNEQFFGPGTRLTVL.

The chain joins TRBV5-4 to TRBJ2-7; 9 nucleotides line up with TRBD2. V trimming: 0 bases; J trimming: 3 bases; junction bases outside the gene matches: 7. The CDR3 extends over 16 amino acids. Germline CDR1 reads SGHNT; CDR2 reads YYREEE (reference sequence). The CDR3 here is CASSLDLAGGNYEQYF. DNA for the CDR3: TGTGCCAGCAGCTTGGACTTGGCGGGAGGGAACTACGAGCAGTACTTC.

This clone has just a few counts. This sequence joins TRBV5-6 and TRBJ1-4; TRBD1 might be the D (5 bases). Germline lookup yields CDR1 SGHDT and CDR2 YYEEEE. The CDR3 is made up of 15 amino acids. Trimming cost V 5 bases and J 6 bases, with 17 bases left between them. The CDR3 spells CASSYQEGRHEKLFF. As DNA, the CDR3 is TGTGCCAGCAGTTACCAGGAGGGGCGACATGAAAAACTGTTTTTT.

There are a few counts of this clone. The J gene is TRBJ1-1, the V gene TRBV20-1, with D unresolved. The CDR3 totals 11 residues. CDR1 and CDR2 (germline): DFQATT, SNEGSKA (reference sequence). The V end lost 7 bases, the J end lost 0 bases, and 6 bases lay between the germline ends. The CDR3 region is CSERVNTEAFF. DNA for the CDR3: TGCAGTGAGCGGGTGAACACTGAAGCTTTCTTT.

The chain couples TRBV11-2 to TRBJ2-1; D not certain. This CDR3 is built from 12 residues. V was pared by 6 bases and J by 4 bases, with 7 bases between. CDR1 is SGHAT and CDR2 is FQNNGV in the germline V gene. CDR3 amino acids: CASSHTYNEQFF. CDR3 in DNA: TGTGCCAGCAGTCATACATACAATGAGCAGTTCTTC.

This clone came up a few times. This chain connects TRBV7-2 to TRBJ2-7; D not certain. This CDR3 comprises 12 residues. Germline loops: CDR1 SGHTA, CDR2 FQGNSA. V dropped 4 bases and J dropped 3 bases, with 7 bases sitting between them. The CDR3 spells CASSSSRYEQYF. CDR3 coding DNA: TGTGCCAGCAGCTCCTCCCGCTACGAGCAGTACTTC.

This clone came up a few times. The chain combines TRBV14 with TRBJ2-1, with TRBD2 identical over 7 bases. The trim removed 4 bases at V and 2 bases at J, leaving 5 bases unmatched. Germline V gene sequence: CDR1 SGHDN, CDR2 FVKESK. The CDR3 contains 15 residues. CDR3 nucleotide sequence: TGTGCCAGCAGCCGGCTAGCGGTTCCCTACAATGAGCAGTTCTTC. Its protein product is CASSRLAVPYNEQFF.

CDR3 in DNA: TGTGCCTGGAGTACGGTTGAGGAGACCCAGTACTTC. Translating it yields CAWSTVEETQYF. The V and J genes are TRBV30 and TRBJ2-5; no reliable D call. CDR3 length: 12 amino acids. V lost 2 bases and J 5 bases, leaving 9 bases between the germline ends. Germline V gives CDR1 GTSNPN, CDR2 SVGIG (reference sequence).

Only a few counts were recorded for this clone. The rearrangement links TRBV29-1 to TRBJ1-1, with 7 bases that match TRBD1. V gave up 6 bases and J gave up 0 bases; unmatched junction bases: 1. The V gene's germline CDR1 is SQVTM and CDR2 ANQGSEA. CDR3 length: 12 residues. The CDR3 reads CSVGTVNTEAFF. CDR3 bases: TGCAGCGTCGGGACAGTGAACACTGAAGCTTTCTTT.